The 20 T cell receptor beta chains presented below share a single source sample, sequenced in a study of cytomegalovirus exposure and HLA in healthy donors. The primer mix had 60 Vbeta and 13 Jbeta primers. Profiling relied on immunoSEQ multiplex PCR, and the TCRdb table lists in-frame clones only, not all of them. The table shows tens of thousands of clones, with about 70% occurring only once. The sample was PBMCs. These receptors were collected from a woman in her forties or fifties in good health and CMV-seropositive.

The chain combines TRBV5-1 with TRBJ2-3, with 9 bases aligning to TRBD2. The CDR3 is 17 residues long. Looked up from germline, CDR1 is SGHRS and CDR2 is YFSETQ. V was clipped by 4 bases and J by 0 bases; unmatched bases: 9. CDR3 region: CASSMQTSGASTDTQYF. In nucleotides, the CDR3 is TGCGCCAGCAGCATGCAGACTAGCGGAGCAAGCACAGATACGCAGTATTTT.

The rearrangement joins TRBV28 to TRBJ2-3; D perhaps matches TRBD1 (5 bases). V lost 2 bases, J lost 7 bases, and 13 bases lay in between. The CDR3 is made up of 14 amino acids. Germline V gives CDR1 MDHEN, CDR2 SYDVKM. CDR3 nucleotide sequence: TGTGCCAGCAGTTTACCCGCCAGGACACATACGCAGTATTTT. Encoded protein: CASSLPARTHTQYF.

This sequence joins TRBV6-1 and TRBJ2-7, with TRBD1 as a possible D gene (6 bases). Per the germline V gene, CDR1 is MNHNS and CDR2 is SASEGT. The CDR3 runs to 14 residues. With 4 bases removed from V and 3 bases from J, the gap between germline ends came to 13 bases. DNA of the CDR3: TGTGCCAGCAGTGTTGGGGACACCTTCTACGAGCAGTACTTC. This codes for CASSVGDTFYEQYF.

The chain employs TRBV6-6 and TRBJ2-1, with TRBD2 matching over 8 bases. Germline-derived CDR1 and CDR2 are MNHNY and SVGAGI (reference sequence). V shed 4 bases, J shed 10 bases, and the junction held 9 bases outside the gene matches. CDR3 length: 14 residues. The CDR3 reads CASSSGGTSHEQFF. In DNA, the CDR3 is TGTGCCAGCAGTTCCGGTGGGACTAGTCACGAGCAGTTCTTC.

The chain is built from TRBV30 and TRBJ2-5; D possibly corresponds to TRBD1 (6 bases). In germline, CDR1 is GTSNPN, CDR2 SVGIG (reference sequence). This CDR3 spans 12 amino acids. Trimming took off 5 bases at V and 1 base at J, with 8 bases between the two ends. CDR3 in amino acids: CAWSTGQETQYF. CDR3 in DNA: TGTGCCTGGTCGACAGGCCAAGAGACCCAGTACTTC.

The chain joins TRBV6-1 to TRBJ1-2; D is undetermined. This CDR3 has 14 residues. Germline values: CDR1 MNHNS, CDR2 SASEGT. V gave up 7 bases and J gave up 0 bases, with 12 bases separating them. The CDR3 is CASTSTLTNYGYTF. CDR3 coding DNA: TGTGCCAGCACCTCGACACTGACTAACTATGGCTACACCTTC.

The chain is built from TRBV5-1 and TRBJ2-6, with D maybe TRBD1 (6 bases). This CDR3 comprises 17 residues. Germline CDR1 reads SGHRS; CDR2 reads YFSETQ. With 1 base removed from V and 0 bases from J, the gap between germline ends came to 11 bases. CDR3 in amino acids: CASSLTGHVSGANVLTF. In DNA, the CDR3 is TGCGCCAGCAGCTTGACGGGACACGTCTCTGGGGCCAACGTCCTGACTTTC.

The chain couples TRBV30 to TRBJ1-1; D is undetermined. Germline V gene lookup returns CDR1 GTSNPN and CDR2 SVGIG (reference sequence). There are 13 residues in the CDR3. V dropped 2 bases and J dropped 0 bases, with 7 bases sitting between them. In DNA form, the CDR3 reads TGTGCCTGGAGTCGGGTCTTGAACACTGAAGCTTTCTTT. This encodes CAWSRVLNTEAFF.

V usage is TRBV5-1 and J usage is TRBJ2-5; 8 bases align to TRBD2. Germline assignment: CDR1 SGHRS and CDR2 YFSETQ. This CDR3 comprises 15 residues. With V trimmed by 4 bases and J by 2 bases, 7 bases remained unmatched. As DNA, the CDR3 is TGCGCCAGCAGCCATAGCGGGGCGGGACAAGAGACCCAGTACTTC. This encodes CASSHSGAGQETQYF.

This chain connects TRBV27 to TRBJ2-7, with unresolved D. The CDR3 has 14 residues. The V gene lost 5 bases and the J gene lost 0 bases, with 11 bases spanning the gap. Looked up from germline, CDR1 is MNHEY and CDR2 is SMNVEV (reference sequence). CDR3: CASSPDIFSYEQYF. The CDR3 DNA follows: TGTGCCAGCAGTCCTGACATTTTCTCCTACGAGCAGTACTTC.

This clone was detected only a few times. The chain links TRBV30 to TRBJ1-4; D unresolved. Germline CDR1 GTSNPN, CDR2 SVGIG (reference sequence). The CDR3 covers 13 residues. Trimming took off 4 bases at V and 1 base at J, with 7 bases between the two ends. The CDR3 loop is CAWTRQTNEKLFF. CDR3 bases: TGTGCCTGGACCCGACAAACTAATGAAAAACTGTTTTTT.

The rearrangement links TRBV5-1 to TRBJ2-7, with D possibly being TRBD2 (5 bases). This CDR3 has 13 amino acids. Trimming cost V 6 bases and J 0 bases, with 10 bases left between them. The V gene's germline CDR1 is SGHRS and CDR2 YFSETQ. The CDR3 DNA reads TGCGCCAGCAAGGAGACTAACTCCTACGAGCAGTACTTC. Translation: CASKETNSYEQYF.

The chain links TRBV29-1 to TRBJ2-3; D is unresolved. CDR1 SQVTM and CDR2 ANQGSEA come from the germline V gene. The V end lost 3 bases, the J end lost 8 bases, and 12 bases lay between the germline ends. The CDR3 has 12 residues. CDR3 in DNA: TGCAGCGTTGACGACTTCCGATCTACGCAGTATTTT. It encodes CSVDDFRSTQYF.

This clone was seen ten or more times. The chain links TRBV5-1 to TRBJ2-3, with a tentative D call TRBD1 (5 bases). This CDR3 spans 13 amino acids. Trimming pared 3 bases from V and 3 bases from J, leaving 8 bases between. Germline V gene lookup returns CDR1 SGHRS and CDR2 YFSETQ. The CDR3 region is CASSSRETDTQYF. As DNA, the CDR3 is TGCGCCAGCAGCTCCAGGGAAACAGATACGCAGTATTTT. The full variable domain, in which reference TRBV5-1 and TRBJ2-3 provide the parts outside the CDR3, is KAGVTQTPRYLIKTRGQQVTLSCSPISGHRSVSWYQQTPGQGLQFLFEYFSETQRNKGNFPGRFSGRQFSNSRSEMNVSTLELGDSALYLCASSSRETDTQYFGPGTRLTVL.

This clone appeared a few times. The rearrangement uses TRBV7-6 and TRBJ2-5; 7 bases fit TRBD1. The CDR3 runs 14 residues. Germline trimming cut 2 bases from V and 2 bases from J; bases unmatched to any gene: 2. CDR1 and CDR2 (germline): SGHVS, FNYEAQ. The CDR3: CASSLFRGQETQYF. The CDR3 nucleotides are TGTGCCAGCAGCTTATTCAGGGGGCAAGAGACCCAGTACTTC.

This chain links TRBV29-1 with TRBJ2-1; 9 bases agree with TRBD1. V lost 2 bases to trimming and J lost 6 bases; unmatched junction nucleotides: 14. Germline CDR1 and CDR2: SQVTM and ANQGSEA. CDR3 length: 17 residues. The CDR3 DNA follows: TGCAGCGTTGAAACAGGGGGCCACTTTTTCGACTTCAATGAGCAGTTCTTC. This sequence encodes CSVETGGHFFDFNEQFF.

The CDR3 sequence: CASSSKGQGNTEAFF. CDR3 sequence (DNA): TGTGCCAGCAGTTCAAAGGGACAGGGGAACACTGAAGCTTTCTTT. The chain has TRBV6-1 and TRBJ1-1; 9 bases are shared with TRBD1. The trim removed 5 bases at V and 1 base at J, leaving 5 bases unmatched. Germline loops: CDR1 MNHNS, CDR2 SASEGT. The CDR3 length is 15 residues.

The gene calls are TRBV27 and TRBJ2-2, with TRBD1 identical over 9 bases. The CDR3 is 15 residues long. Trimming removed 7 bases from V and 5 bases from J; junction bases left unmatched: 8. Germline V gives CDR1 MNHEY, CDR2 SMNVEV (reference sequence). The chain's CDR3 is CASTVTGGVTGELFF. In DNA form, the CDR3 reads TGTGCCAGCACCGTGACAGGGGGAGTAACCGGGGAGCTGTTTTTT.

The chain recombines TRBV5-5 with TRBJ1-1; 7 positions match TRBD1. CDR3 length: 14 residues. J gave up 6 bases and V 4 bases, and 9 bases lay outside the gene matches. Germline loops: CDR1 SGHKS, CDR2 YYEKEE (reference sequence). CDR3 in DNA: TGTGCCAGCAGCACCAACAGGGGTGTCTCTGAAGCTTTCTTT. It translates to CASSTNRGVSEAFF.

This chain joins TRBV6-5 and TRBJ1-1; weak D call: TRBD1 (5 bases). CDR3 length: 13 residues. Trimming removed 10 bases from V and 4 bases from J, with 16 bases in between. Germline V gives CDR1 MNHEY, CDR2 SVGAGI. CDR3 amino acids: CATSRAGGTEAFF. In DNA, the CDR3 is TGTGCCACCTCCCGCGCCGGGGGCACTGAAGCTTTCTTT.